Sequencing of this TCR beta chain was carried out in a study of cytotoxic CD8 clonotypes in ibrutinib-treated CLL. The assay was immunoSEQ multiplex PCR, and TCRdb's table has in-frame clones only and misses some. In the table there are some 200,000 clones, 79% of which are singletons. The CDR3 is 14 amino acids. Germline CDR1 is SGHTA and CDR2 is FQGNSA. Trimming removed 2 bases from V and 8 bases from J, with 12 bases in between. The V and J genes are TRBV7-2 and TRBJ1-4, with D perhaps matching TRBD1 (6 bases). The TCR comes from a human donor with chronic lymphocytic leukemia. Source: PBMCs, taken after 12 months of ibrutinib treatment. The CDR3 DNA follows: TGTGCCAGCAGCTTATCCGGGACACACGAAAAACTGTTTTTT. This encodes CASSLSGTHEKLFF.